The next 23 T cell receptor beta chains were all read from a single sample in a study of CD8 T cells in Susac syndrome. Random hexamers primed reverse transcription of about 0.5 to 1 ug RNA. TCRdb processed the immunoSEQ multiplex PCR reads anew with MiXCR; each CDR3 protein has one entry. The sample lists over 100,000 distinct CDR3 sequences; nearly 96% were seen once. The sequencing input was CD4+ T cells from PBMCs. The receptors here all came from a human donor with Susac syndrome.

V gene TRBV29-1 combines with J gene TRBJ2-5; D is possibly TRBD1 (7 bases). The CDR3 contains 13 residues. Germline V gene lookup returns CDR1 SQVTM and CDR2 ANQGSEA. Trimming stripped 5 bases from V and 2 bases from J, with 12 bases between. CDR3 sequence reads: CSVRRGVQETQYF. The CDR3 DNA reads as TGCAGCGTTCGCAGGGGGGTACAAGAGACCCAGTACTTC.

A remark on this clonotype: A junction end diverges from the germline sequence, so it may reflect a read error. This chain joins TRBV29-1 and TRBJ2-1; 8 bases match TRBD1. Germline-derived CDR1 and CDR2 are SQVTM and ANQGSEA. This CDR3 contains 15 residues. The CDR3: CSVLGTGQAYNEQFF. DNA for the CDR3: TGCAGCGTTCTAGGGACAGGACAAGCCTATAATGAGCAGTTCTTC.

The V call is TRBV12-3 or TRBV12-4, the J call TRBJ2-7; 8 bases are a match to TRBD2. Losses at the gene ends were 2 bases for V and 3 bases for J; bases not matched to a gene: 6. The CDR3 loop spans 15 amino acids. Written as DNA, the CDR3 is TGTGCCAGCAGTTTATGGTCTAGCGGGTACTACGAGCAGTACTTC. Amino acid sequence: CASSLWSSGYYEQYF.

CDR3 amino acids: CASSLSSSGIYEQFF. DNA for the CDR3: TGCGCCAGCAGCTTGAGCTCCAGCGGGATCTATGAGCAGTTCTTC. The rearrangement links TRBV5-1 to TRBJ2-1; 7 nucleotides match TRBD2. V lost 1 base, J lost 8 bases, and 9 bases stayed unmatched. Germline loops: CDR1 SGHRS, CDR2 YFSETQ. CDR3 length equals 15 residues.

V is TRBV12-3 or TRBV12-4 and J is TRBJ2-5; possible D gene TRBD2, 6 bases. V was shortened by 4 bases and J by 5 bases, with 14 bases between the two germline ends. The CDR3 has 14 residues. The DNA for the CDR3 is TGTGCCAGCAGTTCAACCGGGGCGGGGGAGACCCAGTACTTC. Translation: CASSSTGAGETQYF.

The chain has TRBV5-1 and TRBJ2-4, with D possibly matching TRBD2 (6 bases). The ends were cut back, 4 bases at V and 6 bases at J, with 17 bases in the middle. The CDR3 runs 15 residues. CDR1 SGHRS and CDR2 YFSETQ come from the germline V gene. The DNA of the CDR3 is TGCGCCAGCAGCGTGGCCGACCGGGACTCAAACATTCAGTACTTC. This gives the protein CASSVADRDSNIQYF.

This chain uses TRBV12-3 or TRBV12-4 with TRBJ2-3, with 9 bases lining up with TRBD2. CDR3 length equals 16 residues. V lost 2 bases, J lost 0 bases, and 3 bases stayed unmatched. CDR3 sequence (DNA): TGTGCCAGCAGTTTAATGGGACTAGCTAGCACAGATACGCAGTATTTT. This gives the protein CASSLMGLASTDTQYF.

The chain has TRBV30 and TRBJ2-7, with D perhaps assigned TRBD1 or TRBD2 (6 bases each). Trimming removed 0 bases at V and 3 bases at J, with 12 bases between. The CDR3 is 14 amino acids. Germline CDR1 GTSNPN, CDR2 SVGIG (reference sequence). CDR3 DNA sequence: TGTGCCTGGAGTGTAAAGGGGGGTATCTACGAGCAGTACTTC. This sequence encodes CAWSVKGGIYEQYF.

The chain links TRBV29-1 to TRBJ1-1, with a tentative D call TRBD1 (5 bases). The CDR3 runs to 13 residues. V lost 4 bases and J lost 7, with 16 bases in between. Per germline, CDR1 SQVTM and CDR2 ANQGSEA. CDR3 nucleotides: TGCAGCGTTGGTCCGGGGGGAACAATTGAAGCTTTCTTT. It translates to CSVGPGGTIEAFF.

The CDR3 coding sequence is TGCAGCGTTGAAGATTTGGGGACCCAGTACTTC. As protein: CSVEDLGTQYF. The gene calls are TRBV29-1 and TRBJ2-5; D unclear. Trimming took off 0 bases at V and 7 bases at J, with 6 bases between the two ends. The CDR3 length is 11 residues. Germline V gene lookup returns CDR1 SQVTM and CDR2 ANQGSEA.

The chain combines TRBV27 with TRBJ2-2; tentatively, D is TRBD1 (5 bases). This CDR3 region has 14 residues. Germline V gene lookup returns CDR1 MNHEY and CDR2 SMNVEV (reference sequence). V lost 7 bases to trimming and J lost 7 bases, with 16 bases between them. The CDR3 sequence: CASTPWQGNGELFF. The DNA for the CDR3 is TGTGCCAGCACCCCTTGGCAGGGTAACGGGGAGCTGTTTTTT.

The chain couples TRBV29-1 to TRBJ2-1, with 9 nucleotides matching TRBD1. The V segment lost 5 bases and the J segment 6 bases; nucleotides outside the gene matches: 5. The germline CDR1 and CDR2 sequences are SQVTM and ANQGSEA. CDR3 length: 13 residues. In DNA form, the CDR3 reads TGCAGCGTTTTCCGGGACAGGGCCAATGAGCAGTTCTTC. The encoded protein is CSVFRDRANEQFF.

V usage is TRBV25-1 and J usage is TRBJ2-2; tentatively, D is TRBD1 (5 bases). CDR3 size: 13 residues. Germline assignment: CDR1 MGHDK and CDR2 SYGVNS. Trimming removed 8 bases at V and 2 bases at J, with 9 bases between. The CDR3 nucleotides are TGTGCCAGCTATGGACACAACACCGGGGAGCTGTTTTTT. Translation: CASYGHNTGELFF.

J is TRBJ2-2 and V is TRBV3-1, with D perhaps TRBD2 (5 bases). V was pared by 4 bases and J by 4 bases, with 10 bases between. Germline CDR1 and CDR2: LGHDT and YNNKEL (reference sequence). The length of the CDR3 is 14 residues. The CDR3, as DNA: TGTGCCAGCAGCCGCCGGGATTCCACCGGGGAGCTGTTTTTT. It encodes CASSRRDSTGELFF.

This clonotype was seen once. This chain uses TRBV11-2 with TRBJ2-5; 11 bases fit TRBD2. Germline values: CDR1 SGHAT, CDR2 FQNNGV. The CDR3 is 17 residues long. V shed 5 bases and J 1 base; nucleotides not matched to a gene: 9. In DNA form, the CDR3 reads TGTGCCAGCAGCCTTTGGGGGCTAGCGGGAGGCCAAGAGACCCAGTACTTC. This gives the protein CASSLWGLAGGQETQYF. The complete variable domain, with remaining parts taken from reference TRBV11-2 and TRBJ2-5, reads EAGVAQSPRYKIIEKRQSVAFWCNPISGHATLYWYQQILGQGPKLLIQFQNNGVVDDSQLPKDRFSAERLKGVDSTLKIQPAKLEDSAVYLCASSLWGLAGGQETQYFGPGTRLLVL.

The chain is built from TRBV4-1 and TRBJ2-1; 14 bases match TRBD2. The V gene's germline CDR1 is MGHRA and CDR2 YSYEKL. The CDR3 has 17 residues. After removal of 4 bases from V and 3 bases from J, the junction contained 5 bases not matched to a gene. This CDR3 reads CASSPRTSGRIYNEQFF. The DNA of the CDR3 is TGCGCCAGCAGCCCGCGGACTAGCGGGAGGATCTACAATGAGCAGTTCTTC.

This sequence joins TRBV10-3 and TRBJ2-5, with D possibly TRBD2 on 6 matching bases. Trimming shortened V by 8 bases and J by 5 bases, and 9 bases separated the two germline ends. From germline, CDR1 is ENHRY and CDR2 SYGVKD. The CDR3 is made up of 11 amino acids. The CDR3 DNA sequence: TGTGCCATCGCTGGGGGGGAGACCCAGTACTTC. As protein: CAIAGGETQYF.

This sequence joins TRBV30 and TRBJ2-7; D gene ambiguous. V was clipped by 3 bases and J by 4 bases, with 16 bases between them. This CDR3 has 14 residues. Looked up from germline, CDR1 is GTSNPN and CDR2 is SVGIG (reference sequence). In DNA, the CDR3 is TGTGCCTGGAGCCCCGTGGGCGGTAGATACGAGCAGTACTTC. It is translated as CAWSPVGGRYEQYF.

The chain recombines TRBV7-2 with TRBJ1-3, with no clear D. The CDR3 is 11 amino acids. V was pared by 7 bases and J by 7 bases, with 8 bases between. Germline CDR1 SGHTA, CDR2 FQGNSA. In DNA, the CDR3 is TGTGCCAGCACCTCCCATAACACCATATATTTT. This encodes CASTSHNTIYF.

The chain employs TRBV18 and TRBJ1-1, with D unresolved. There are 16 residues in the CDR3. The germline gives CDR1 KGHSH, CDR2 LQKENI. V was shortened by 3 bases and J by 1 base, with 15 bases between the two germline ends. CDR3 in DNA: TGTGCCAGCTCACCCCCCACGGCTGAGAAGAACACTGAAGCTTTCTTT. Its translation is CASSPPTAEKNTEAFF.

The CDR3 region has the DNA TGTGCCAGTAGGCGGAGTGCTAATGAAAAACTGTTTTTT. Residues: CASRRSANEKLFF. The V call is TRBV19, the J call TRBJ1-4; D remains ambiguous. This CDR3 has 13 residues. Germline V gene sequence: CDR1 LNHDA, CDR2 SQIVND (reference sequence). Trimming cost V 6 bases and J 3 bases, with 8 bases left between them.

The CDR3 region is CASSPVGSGETQYF. CDR3 DNA sequence: TGCGCCAGCAGCCCGGTGGGGTCAGGGGAGACCCAGTACTTC. This chain joins TRBV5-1 and TRBJ2-5; maybe TRBD1 (5 bases). Trimming stripped 4 bases from V and 5 bases from J, with 15 bases between. Germline CDR1 and CDR2: SGHRS and YFSETQ. There are 14 residues in the CDR3.

The genes are TRBV6-1 and TRBJ2-7; 8 bases match TRBD1. The J segment lost 0 bases and the V segment lost 10 bases, leaving 8 bases of the junction unmatched. CDR3 length: 14 amino acids. CDR1 is MNHNS, CDR2 SASEGT, per germline. The CDR3 sequence is CATLRDRLSYEQYF. DNA for the CDR3: TGTGCCACACTCCGGGACAGGCTCTCCTACGAGCAGTACTTC.